This paragraph reports one T cell receptor (beta chain). This clonotype was observed a handful of times. Its antigen has not been determined. No quality values exist for individual bases; no much larger clone is one base distant. TCR cDNA was synthesized by 5'RACE template switching, which introduced a universal primer site and unique molecular identifiers. Priming for cDNA synthesis came from both the TCR alpha and TCR beta constant segments. Libraries were amplified in two PCR steps, with sample barcodes and sequencing adapters added in the second step. Sequencing of the libraries was done on either Illumina HiSeq 2500 (2x100 bp) or NovaSeq (2x150 bp). As for the original processing: MIGEC was used to demultiplex reads and collapse the reads into UMI consensus sequences, and MiXCR was used for V(D)J alignment. Vaccine-responding clonotypes were identified with edgeR using replicate PBMC samples, with FDR below 0.01 and a log2 fold change above 5 up to day 15 being required. CD4 or CD8 identity was assigned to each bulk clonotype according to whether the clonotype was present at higher abundance in the sequenced CD4 repertoire or the sequenced CD8 repertoire. Using fastp at Q25 and MiXCR, TCRdb reprocessed the public reads and kept productive beta chains. Every entry covers one CDR3 protein and lists the most common genes and DNA from its rows. The authors' filters were not applied to this entry. This sample holds 300,000 to 350,000 distinct CDR3 sequences; 7% to 10% were observed only once. 15% to 20% of the sample goes to the ten largest clones.

This specimen belongs to a study of T cells after yellow fever vaccination (dated by TCRdb to between 2017 and 2020). General notes on the study: Libraries from fractions with low cell numbers were prepared with the SMART-Seq v4 Ultra Low Input RNA kit. Blood was drawn at multiple timepoints before and after primary and secondary immunization, with bulk PBMC replicates and cell subsets isolated. Bulk TCR alpha and beta repertoires were sequenced longitudinally to track T-cell clones before and after primary and booster YFV17D yellow fever vaccination. Two healthy male donors made up the cohort, one aged 18 to 30 years and the other aged 30 to 40 years.

Study-wide conclusions, independent of this receptor: Because abundant contaminating clonotypes from the bulk population could be contained in FACS-sorted repertoires, computational filtering was required. Only a couple of donors were included in the study, so the extent to which the findings can be generalized is limited. A small share of clonotypes was detected in both CD4 and CD8 compartments, with the overlap likely arising from convergent recombination. Compared with the primary T-cell response, the secondary T-cell response was weaker but faster, peaking on day 5 rather than day 15. After the booster, most clones that had expanded after primary vaccination were detected again (about 95% of CD4 and about 88% of CD8), suggesting broad maintenance of memory.

V is pared back by 1 base and J by 4 bases, with 12 bases lying between the germline termini. From its cysteine to its phenylalanine, the CDR3 spans 15 amino acids. CDR3 DNA only is kept here, 45 bases in frame from base 1. Taken from the germline V gene, the CDR1 and CDR2 loops are SGHAT and FQNNGV. Interpreted using the paper, the treatment or condition label stands for: live attenuated yellow fever vaccine strain. Two biological replicates of bulk PBMCs were collected at each blood-draw timepoint. PBMCs were isolated from peripheral blood using a standard Ficoll-Paque protocol. TriZol was used to extract RNA from bulk PBMCs, from CD4 and CD8 fractions, and from dextramer-positive and dextramer-negative fractions.

The V gene is TRBV11-2 and the J gene is TRBJ2-3, with the D call tentatively TRBD1 or TRBD2, each fitting 5 bases. The sequence was collected from a man between 18 and 35 years old who received the YFV17D yellow fever vaccine. This specimen was PBMCs, taken about 49 days after the first yellow fever vaccination. The sequenced DNA is TGTGCCAGCAGCTTAGGAAACGGGGCGGCAGATACGCAGTATTTT. It specifies CASSLGNGAADTQYF.